The rows below give T cell receptor beta chains drawn from one sample of a study of blood T cell repertoires in COVID-19. Repertoires were generated with immunoSEQ multiplex PCR, while TCRdb's copy carries only in-frame clones and drops some. The repertoire holds 200,000 to 250,000 clones, with 80% to 90% as singletons. Material for sequencing was PBMCs or T cells enriched from blood (not recorded which). These receptors all stem from a woman in her forties or fifties who had been exposed to COVID-19. Both conserved end residues are part of each CDR3. A D gene is named only where the DNA matches it firmly. Not all rows give a size; the values are once, few, many and, for expanded clones, a class.

TRBJ1-5	TRBD1	TRBV6-4	NA	TGTGCCAGCAGTGAGACAGGGTCTCAGCCCCAGCATTTT	CASSETGSQPQHF
TRBJ1-2	NA	TRBV15	once	TGTGCCACCAGCAGAGATGGCAGGGGCGGCTACACCTTC	CATSRDGRGGYTF
TRBJ2-7	TRBD1	TRBV5-1	NA	TGCGCCAGCAGGGGACAGGGGATTTTCTACGAGCAGTACTTC	CASRGQGIFYEQYF
TRBJ1-5	TRBD1	TRBV6-5	NA	TGTGCCAGCAGTCGTGACAGGGGGCTTCAGCCCCAGCATTTT	CASSRDRGLQPQHF
TRBJ1-5	NA	TRBV2	NA	TGTGCCAGCAGATCTAGGGACATTCTAAATCAGCCCCAGCATTTT	CASRSRDILNQPQHF
TRBJ1-4	NA	TRBV10-1	NA	TGCGCCAGCAGAACCGACCGCGACATTTATGAAAAACTGTTTTTT	CASRTDRDIYEKLFF
TRBJ1-6	TRBD1	TRBV27	once	TGTGCCAGCAGCTCCCTAATTAACAGGGGGGAACATAATTCACCCCTCCACTTT	CASSSLINRGEHNSPLHF
TRBJ1-1	NA	TRBV7-2	NA	TGTGCCAGCAGCTCGGGAGTGAACACTGAAGCTTTCTTT	CASSSGVNTEAFF
TRBJ1-1	NA	TRBV10-3	few	TGTGCCATCAGTGAGTCGCCGAGTGAAGCTTTCTTT	CAISESPSEAFF
TRBJ2-6	NA	TRBV2	NA	TGTGCCAGCACCCTAGGTGGCTCTGGGGCCAACGTCCTGACTTTC	CASTLGGSGANVLTF
TRBJ1-2	TRBD1	TRBV28	NA	TGTGCCAGTTGTTCCAGGACAGGGGAGCCGGGTCTTAGGGGCTACACCTTC	CASCSRTGEPGLRGYTF
TRBJ1-2	TRBD1	TRBV18	NA	TGTGCCAGCTCACCTCAACCGGGACAGGGATCCCTTAACTATGGCTACACCTTC	CASSPQPGQGSLNYGYTF
TRBJ2-2	NA	TRBV7-9	NA	TGTGCCAGCAGCTTAGGTACTAGCAGCACCGGGGAGCTGTTTTTT	CASSLGTSSTGELFF
TRBJ2-3	TRBD2	TRBV5-6	once	TGTGCCAGCAGCCTACGACCTGGGGGGGTAGATACGCAGTATTTT	CASSLRPGGVDTQYF
TRBJ2-2	TRBD2	TRBV29-1	few	TGCAGCGTTGTAAGAGGAAGCGGGAGCAACACCGGGGAGCTGTTTTTT	CSVVRGSGSNTGELFF
TRBJ2-2	TRBD2	TRBV6-5	NA	TGTGCCAGCACCCAGCTAGCGGGGCCCGGGGAGCTGTTTTTT	CASTQLAGPGELFF
TRBJ1-1	NA	TRBV19	NA	TGTGCCAGTAGTATTCCAGGGATAGGGTCGTACACTGAAGCTTTCTTT	CASSIPGIGSYTEAFF
TRBJ2-3	TRBD2	TRBV11-2	few	TGTGCCAGCAGCTTAGACGGGGGGGCCACAGATACGCAGTATTTT	CASSLDGGATDTQYF
TRBJ1-1	NA	TRBV9	NA	TGTGCCAGCAGCGTAGCGGCCGCGGACACTGAAGCTTTCTTT	CASSVAAADTEAFF
TRBJ1-3	NA	TRBV18	NA	TGTGCCAGCTCATCCCGCGGCAGCCGCTCTGGAAACACCATATATTTT	CASSSRGSRSGNTIYF
TRBJ1-2	NA	TRBV19	NA	TGTGCCAGCCTAGCCGGTGGCTACACCTTC	CASLAGGYTF
TRBJ1-1	NA	TRBV18	NA	TGTGCCAGCTCACAGTCAGTGGACACTGAAGCTTTCTTT	CASSQSVDTEAFF
TRBJ1-5	NA	TRBV5-6	few	TGTGCCAGCAGCCTTTTCGCGGGCCCAGGTAATCAGCCCCAGCATTTT	CASSLFAGPGNQPQHF
TRBJ1-2	TRBD1	TRBV6-5	NA	TGTGCCAGCAGTTACGCGGGACAGCACCTCTTC	CASSYAGQHLF
TRBJ2-7	TRBD1	TRBV7-9	NA	TGTGCCAGCAGCCCATCAAACAGGGGACACGAGCAGTACTTC	CASSPSNRGHEQYF
TRBJ2-7	NA	TRBV12-5	few	TGTGCTAGTGGTTTGATGCCTCTGGGGGCCCCTCCATCCTACGAGCAGTACTTC	CASGLMPLGAPPSYEQYF
TRBJ2-1	NA	TRBV5-1	NA	TGCGCCAGCAGCTTGGTAGTCTCTCCATACAATGAGCAGTTCTTC	CASSLVVSPYNEQFF
TRBJ1-2	NA	TRBV28	NA	TGTGCCAGCAGTTTCCCTGACCGGGGGAACTATGGCTACACCTTC	CASSFPDRGNYGYTF
TRBJ1-2	TRBD1	TRBV27	few	TGTGCCAGCAGTTATGGACAGGGGGATGGCTACACCTTC	CASSYGQGDGYTF
TRBJ1-5	NA	TRBV6-2/TRBV6-3	NA	TGTGCCAGCAGCCCACCCCCTGACAGGTTGAATCAGCCCCAGCATTTT	CASSPPPDRLNQPQHF
TRBJ1-6	NA	TRBV6-7	NA	TGTGCCAGCAGTATCCCGGTTTCACCCCTCCACTTT	CASSIPVSPLHF
TRBJ1-5	NA	TRBV15	NA	TGTGCCACCAGCAGAGACAGGGGAATCAATCAGCCCCAGCATTTT	CATSRDRGINQPQHF
TRBJ2-1	TRBD1	TRBV6-5	NA	TGTGCCAGCAGTAGCACAGGGGGCCCCTACAATGAGCAGTTCTTC	CASSSTGGPYNEQFF
TRBJ1-2	TRBD1	TRBV19	NA	TGTGCCAGTAGTATTTACGGGACAGGGGATTTCGGCTACACCTTC	CASSIYGTGDFGYTF
TRBJ2-2	TRBD1	TRBV19	NA	TGTGCCAGTACCATGAGGAGGACAGGGACTAACACCGGGGAGCTGTTTTTT	CASTMRRTGTNTGELFF
TRBJ2-2	NA	TRBV7-6	few	TGTGCCAGCAGCTTGGGACACCACACCGGGGAGCTGTTTTTT	CASSLGHHTGELFF
TRBJ2-7	NA	TRBV2	NA	TGTGCCAGCATTATTGACGGAGGCTACGAGCAGTACTTC	CASIIDGGYEQYF
TRBJ2-2	NA	TRBV19	NA	TGTGCCAGTAGTTTGACAGTAACCGGGGAGCTGTTTTTT	CASSLTVTGELFF
TRBJ2-1	TRBD2	TRBV19	NA	TGTGCCAGTAGTATAGATAGGACTAGCGGGGGGGCCAGGGATGAGCAGTTCTTC	CASSIDRTSGGARDEQFF
TRBJ1-5	NA	TRBV28	NA	TGTGCCAGCAGAAGACCGGGACTTTATCAGCCCCAGCATTTT	CASRRPGLYQPQHF
TRBJ1-3	NA	TRBV6-1	once	TGTGCCAGCAGTGAAACAGAGGGAATTGGAAACACCATATATTTT	CASSETEGIGNTIYF
TRBJ1-2	NA	TRBV7-2	NA	TGTGCCAGCAGCTTAAATAGGCAGGGCGGCTATGGCTACACCTTC	CASSLNRQGGYGYTF
TRBJ1-1	TRBD1	TRBV4-3	NA	TGCGCCAGCAGCCAAGGGACAGGTGAAGCTTTCTTT	CASSQGTGEAFF
TRBJ1-2	NA	TRBV7-8	NA	TGTGCCAGCAGCCCAGGGACACCTAACTATGGCTACACCTTC	CASSPGTPNYGYTF
TRBJ1-1	NA	TRBV5-1	NA	TGCGCCAGCAGCCCCGGGAACGCCTTTGAAGCTTTCTTT	CASSPGNAFEAFF
TRBJ2-7	NA	TRBV7-2	NA	TGTGCCAGCAGCTCAGTTGACAGTTCTCTCCTGTGGGCCTACGAGCAGTACTTC	CASSSVDSSLLWAYEQYF
TRBJ1-1	NA	TRBV19	NA	TGTGCCAGTATGACAAGACAGATCACTGAAGCTTTCTTT	CASMTRQITEAFF
TRBJ1-6	NA	TRBV11-2	NA	TGTGCCAGCAGCCCTCTCCCGGGATACTCACCCCTCCACTTT	CASSPLPGYSPLHF
TRBJ1-1	TRBD1	TRBV3-1/TRBV3-2	NA	TGTGCCAGCAGTCTCAAGGGACAGCCTAAAGCTTTCTTT	CASSLKGQPKAFF
TRBJ2-7	NA	TRBV7-2	NA	TGTGCCAGCAGCTTAGGGGGGCAGGGACGTTCCTACGAGCAGTACTTC	CASSLGGQGRSYEQYF
TRBJ1-2	NA	TRBV27	NA	TGTGCCAGCAATCCAACCGGCAGGGCTTATGGCTACACCTTC	CASNPTGRAYGYTF
TRBJ1-3	NA	TRBV5-1	NA	TGCGCCAGCAGCTTGACAGGGTACGGAAACACCATATATTTT	CASSLTGYGNTIYF
TRBJ1-2	TRBD1	TRBV10-2	NA	TGCGCCAGCAGTGCGACAGGGGGCCTTGGCTACACCTTC	CASSATGGLGYTF
TRBJ1-1	NA	TRBV12-3/TRBV12-4	NA	TGTGCCAGCAGTTGGGGCGGGAACACTGAAGCTTTCTTT	CASSWGGNTEAFF
TRBJ1-2	NA	TRBV19	NA	TGTGCCAGTAGCACCCTGGTCCGGGAAGGGTACTATGGCTACACCTTC	CASSTLVREGYYGYTF
TRBJ1-1	TRBD1	TRBV29-1	NA	TGCAGCGTCCCCCCTGGACAGGGAGATCTGGCTTTCTTT	CSVPPGQGDLAFF
TRBJ2-2	NA	TRBV7-8	NA	TGTGCCAGCAGCCCCCATACCGGGGAGCTGTTTTTT	CASSPHTGELFF